This T cell receptor beta chain was sequenced in a study of blood T cell repertoires in COVID-19 (dated by TCRdb to between 2020 and 2021). About the full investigation: The collaborator samples originated in the United States, Italy and Spain and spanned the acute and convalescent phases of COVID-19. Where HLA class I and class II types were available, the types were taken from metadata supplied by the sample provider, not from assay-based typing. A freely available public database, intended as a resource for researchers studying the immune response to SARS-CoV-2, is where the repertoires were released. The sample metadata nearly always contained a de-identified subject ID, COVID-19 status, age in years and sex. The material from the prospective study consisted of cDNA or gDNA derived from T cells, B-cell-depleted T cells, or PBMCs. The samples were drawn from two sources: the first 160 participants of the ongoing ImmuneRACE study, and 1,000 to 1,500 subjects contributed by 6 global collaborators. Subjects who had been exposed to COVID-19, were actively infected with it, or had recovered from it provided the deeply sampled blood TCRbeta repertoires that made up the dataset. Overall study results and their limits: The amount of clinical and demographic metadata varied by source and participant and was provided uncurated.

TCRbeta CDR3 regions were amplified from genomic DNA using the immunoSEQ Assay, a bias-controlled multiplex PCR. As for how the authors treated the data: The number of nucleated cells in each sample was estimated from the amplification of reference gene primers within the assay. Sequence reads were collapsed and filtered to measure the absolute abundance of every unique TCRbeta CDR3 rearrangement. Productive Simpson clonality was computed per sample as the square root of Simpson's diversity index over productive rearrangements. Imported from immuneACCESS, the table was reduced by TCRdb to in-frame sequences with V and J called. These copies leave out some clones; in studies compared against another copy, an unresolved V gene accounts for under half, and the cause of the remainder is not known. V, J and clone size reflect that table, while D and trimming were determined from the DNA. The sample contains over 200,000 clones, roughly nine tenths of them found a single time. The ten largest make up more than 1% of the sample.

Regarding this clone: Its recognized antigen is unknown. Qualities for individual bases were not recorded, and no much larger clone is one base off.

In the prospective study, participants were about 18 to 100 years old, resided in about two dozen geographic areas of the United States, and were enrolled through a virtual design. In the prospective study, cohorts were assigned on the basis of participant-reported clinical history obtained from a screening survey and a study questionnaire. Mobile phlebotomists in the prospective study collected whole blood, serum and a nasopharyngeal or oropharyngeal swab from every participant. Participants in the prospective study had the option to provide additional blood draws and questionnaires over a roughly 2-month period. Prospective study blood samples were shipped either frozen or at room temperature before DNA extraction. From the germline V gene, CDR1 is KGHSH and CDR2 is LQKENI. The CDR3 has 14 amino acids, counting the end cysteine and phenylalanine. The CDR3 DNA has 42 bases and is translated from base 1. Compared with germline, V lacks 3 bases and J lacks 4 bases; bases without a gene match: 3.

Sequencing was performed on PBMCs or T cells enriched from blood (not recorded which). The source is a human donor in a cohort exposed to, infected with or recovered from COVID-19 (not recorded which). The donor label of this sample is uncertain. The rearranged chain carries TRBV18 and TRBJ1-3; 7 nucleotides in the junction match TRBD1. The CDR3 corresponds to CASSPSDRGNTIYF. The sequenced DNA is TGTGCCAGCTCACCTTCGGACAGGGGAAACACCATATATTTT.